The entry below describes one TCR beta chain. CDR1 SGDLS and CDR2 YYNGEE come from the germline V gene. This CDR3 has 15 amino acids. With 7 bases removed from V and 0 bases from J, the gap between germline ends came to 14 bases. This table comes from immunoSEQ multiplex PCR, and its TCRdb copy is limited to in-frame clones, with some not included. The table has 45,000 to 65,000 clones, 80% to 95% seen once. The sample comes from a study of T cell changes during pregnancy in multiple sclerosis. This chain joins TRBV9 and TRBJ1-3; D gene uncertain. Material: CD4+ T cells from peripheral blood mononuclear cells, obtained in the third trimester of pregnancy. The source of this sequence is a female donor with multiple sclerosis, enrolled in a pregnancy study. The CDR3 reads CASAPREPSGNTIYF. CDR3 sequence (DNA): TGTGCCAGCGCGCCTCGAGAACCCTCTGGAAACACCATATATTTT.